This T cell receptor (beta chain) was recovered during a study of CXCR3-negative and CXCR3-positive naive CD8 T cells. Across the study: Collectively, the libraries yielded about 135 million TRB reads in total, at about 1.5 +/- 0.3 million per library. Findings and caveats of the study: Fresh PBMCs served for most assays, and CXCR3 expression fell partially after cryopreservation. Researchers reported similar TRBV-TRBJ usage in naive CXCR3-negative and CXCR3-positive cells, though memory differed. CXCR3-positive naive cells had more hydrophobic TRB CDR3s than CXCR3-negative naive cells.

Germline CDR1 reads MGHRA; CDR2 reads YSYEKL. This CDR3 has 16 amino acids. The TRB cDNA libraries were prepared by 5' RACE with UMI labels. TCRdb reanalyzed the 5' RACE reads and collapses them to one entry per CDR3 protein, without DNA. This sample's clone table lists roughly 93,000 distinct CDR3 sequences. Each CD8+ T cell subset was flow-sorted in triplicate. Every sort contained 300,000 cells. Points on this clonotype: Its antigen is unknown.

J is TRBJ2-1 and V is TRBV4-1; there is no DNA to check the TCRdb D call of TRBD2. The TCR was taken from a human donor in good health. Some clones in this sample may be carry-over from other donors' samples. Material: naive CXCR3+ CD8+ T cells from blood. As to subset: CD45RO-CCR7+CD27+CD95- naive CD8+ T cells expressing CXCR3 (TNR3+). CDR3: CASSQDPSGGPLEQFF.